This T cell receptor beta chain was identified in a study of molecular identifiers for immune sequencing clone quantification. Study results and limitations: Clones above 20 RNA copies held over 97% of effector molecules, under 1% in naive cells.

This clonotype was detected many times. Antigen: not known. As CD8+CD4-CCR7+CD45RA+ cells, naive CD8 T cells were sorted. The CDR3 has 10 residues. Between the trimmed V and J ends, which lost 5 bases and 6 bases, there was a span of 5 bases. Germline CDR1 and CDR2: MDHEN and SYDVKM. For bulk TCR libraries, previously described methods and listed TCR primers were used. TCRdb called the PCR reads again in MiXCR, with one record for every CDR3 protein. The sample yields about 640,000 distinct CDR3 sequences, 15% to 20% seen once. The V gene is TRBV28, the J gene TRBJ2-7, with a weak D call TRBD1 (5 bases). The receptor was derived from a human donor in good health. Some libraries in this study had Jurkat cell RNA spiked in. Source material: naive CD8+ T cells from blood, with Jurkat cell RNA spiked in. Indicated subset: FACS-sorted CD8+CD4-CCR7+CD45RA+ naive T cells. The CDR3 DNA is TGTGCCAGCAGTGGGGCCGAGCAGTACTTC. Its protein product is CASSGAEQYF. The full variable domain, with the rest looked up from reference TRBV28 and TRBJ2-7, is DVKVTQSSRYLVKRTGEKVFLECVQDMDHENMFWYRQDPGLGLRLIYFSYDVKMKEKGDIPEGYSVSREKKERFSLILESASTNQTSMYLCASSGAEQYFGPGTRLTVT.